What follows are 21 T cell receptor beta chains derived from one specimen sequenced in a study of blood T cell repertoires in COVID-19 (dated by TCRdb to the early 2020s). The library was generated by the immunoSEQ multiplex PCR assay. TCRdb carries this immuneACCESS record with in-frame sequences only. Its versions omit some clonotypes, under half of them owing to an unresolved V gene in the studies checked, with the rest unexplained. Counted in this sample were 130,000 to 150,000 clones; just under 85% of them appeared once. Of the sample, 2.5% to 3% falls within the top ten clones. Sequencing was done on a sample of peripheral blood. These receptors came from a woman aged 40 to 50 with active or convalescent COVID-19.

This chain connects TRBV5-1 to TRBJ1-1; 7 bases fit TRBD1. The germline gives CDR1 SGHRS, CDR2 YFSETQ. The ends lost 4 bases at V and 4 bases at J; junction bases unmatched: 13. This CDR3 is built from 16 residues. CDR3 amino acids: CASSPGTAGSGTEAFF. CDR3 coding DNA: TGCGCCAGCAGCCCGGGGACAGCTGGGTCGGGCACTGAAGCTTTCTTT.

This clone was counted a few times. V gene TRBV19 combines with J gene TRBJ2-3; the match to TRBD1 covers 8 bases. Per the germline V gene, CDR1 is LNHDA and CDR2 is SQIVND (reference sequence). The CDR3 is made up of 17 amino acids. V shed 4 bases, J shed 4 bases, and the junction held 13 bases outside the gene matches. The CDR3 DNA sequence: TGTGCCAGTAGTAAATTTGGACAGGGAGGTGTCGCAGATACGCAGTATTTT. Protein: CASSKFGQGGVADTQYF.

The genes are TRBV6-5 and TRBJ1-4, with 7 bases identical to TRBD1. The V segment lost 4 bases and the J segment 4 bases; nucleotides outside the gene matches: 6. The CDR3 sequence is 15 residues long. The germline gives CDR1 MNHEY, CDR2 SVGAGI. The CDR3 bases are TGTGCCAGCAGTTCCATGACAGGGAGTAATGAAAAACTGTTTTTT. This sequence encodes CASSSMTGSNEKLFF.

The genes are TRBV5-4 and TRBJ2-3, with TRBD2 matching over 8 bases. Germline V lookup: CDR1 SGHNT, CDR2 YYREEE (reference sequence). The CDR3 has 16 residues. V gave up 4 bases and J gave up 11 bases; unmatched junction bases: 18. The CDR3 DNA follows: TGTGCCAGCAGCCGGGACGGACTAGCTAGGAGTGTTGGGCAGTATTTT. It yields the protein CASSRDGLARSVGQYF.

This chain connects TRBV19 to TRBJ2-7; D possibly corresponds to TRBD1 (6 bases). The V end lost 4 bases, the J end lost 1 base, and 8 bases lay between the germline ends. The length of the CDR3 is 13 residues. CDR1 LNHDA and CDR2 SQIVND come from the germline V gene (reference sequence). CDR3 protein: CASSRDTSYEQYF. The CDR3 region has the DNA TGTGCCAGTAGTAGGGACACTTCCTACGAGCAGTACTTC. The whole variable domain, remainder taken from reference TRBV19 and TRBJ2-7, is DGGITQSPKYLFRKEGQNVTLSCEQNLNHDAMYWYRQDPGQGLRLIYYSQIVNDFQKGDIAEGYSVSREKKESFPLTVTSAQKNPTAFYLCASSRDTSYEQYFGPGTRLTVT.

This clone was detected a few times. The CDR3 protein is CASSYTGTTDGREYTDTQYF. CDR3 nucleotide sequence: TGTGCCAGCAGCTATACTGGGACTACCGATGGGCGGGAGTACACAGATACGCAGTATTTT. The rearrangement links TRBV3-1 (or the pseudogene TRBV3-2) to TRBJ2-3; 7 nucleotides line up with TRBD2. The junction had 22 bases not matched to a gene; V was cut back by 5 bases and J by 2 bases. This CDR3 has 20 residues. Germline CDR1 LGHDT, CDR2 YNNKEL (reference sequence).

In the case of this clone: Sequence at one end of the junction differs from germline and may be a read error. The chain couples TRBV19 to TRBJ2-5, with D perhaps matching TRBD2 (6 bases). CDR1 is LNHDA and CDR2 is SQIVND in the germline V gene (reference sequence). The CDR3 covers 11 residues. The CDR3 region has the DNA TGTGCCAGTAGTAACCGACTAGTAGTCGACTTC. This sequence encodes CASSNRLVVDF.

The table lists this clone with a few counts. The V call is TRBV7-9, the J call TRBJ2-3; D unresolved. Germline CDR1 is SEHNR and CDR2 is FQNEAQ (reference sequence). V was shortened by 1 base and J by 2 bases, with 10 bases between the two germline ends. CDR3 size: 15 residues. The CDR3 coding sequence is TGTGCCAGCAGCTTAGGTGTCTACCCCACAGATACGCAGTATTTT. It specifies CASSLGVYPTDTQYF.

The rearrangement joins TRBV11-1 to TRBJ1-5; D may be TRBD1 (5 bases). Trimming left V 5 bases short and J 8 bases short, with 16 bases between. This CDR3 contains 14 residues. Germline CDR1 is SGHAT and CDR2 is FQDESV (reference sequence). In DNA, the CDR3 is TGTGCCAGCAGCCCTGGGGCGGGGGTAAAGCCCCAGCATTTT. Translating it yields CASSPGAGVKPQHF.

This sequence joins TRBV27 and TRBJ2-6; TRBD2 might be the D (7 bases). The CDR3 consists of 18 residues. Germline lookup yields CDR1 MNHEY and CDR2 SMNVEV (reference sequence). V shed 2 bases and J shed 4 bases, with 18 bases lying between them. CDR3 coding DNA: TGTGCCAGCAGTTTAATAGGGGAGGGGGTTACGGGGGCCAACGTCCTGACTTTC. Translation: CASSLIGEGVTGANVLTF.

The chain carries TRBV14 and TRBJ1-2; weak D call: TRBD1 (6 bases). The CDR3 is made up of 13 amino acids. Trimming took 4 bases from V and 3 from J, leaving 9 bases between them. Germline lookup yields CDR1 SGHDN and CDR2 FVKESK. CDR3 DNA sequence: TGTGCCAGCAGCCCGACAGGCTACTATGGCTACACCTTC. Its translation: CASSPTGYYGYTF.

The chain combines TRBV12-1 with TRBJ2-1; the table assigns TRBD1, which was not confirmed against the DNA. TRBV12-1 is flagged as a pseudogene. This CDR3 is built from 13 residues. The CDR3 DNA reads as TGTGCCAGCAGCTTTGACAGGGCGGGTGAGCAGTTCTTC. Translation gives CASSFDRAGEQFF.

This chain uses TRBV9 with TRBJ2-2; 7 bases fit TRBD2. Trimming at V came to 7 bases and at J to 0 bases, leaving 6 bases not matched to a gene. Germline CDR1 and CDR2: SGDLS and YYNGEE. The CDR3 consists of 15 residues. This CDR3 reads CASSWGGSNTGELFF. The CDR3 bases are TGTGCCAGCTCTTGGGGGGGGTCGAACACCGGGGAGCTGTTTTTT.

In this sample, this clone turned up once. The V call is TRBV19, the J call TRBJ1-6, with unresolved D. The CDR3 length is 14 residues. With 2 bases removed from V and 5 bases from J, the gap between germline ends came to 7 bases. From germline, CDR1 is LNHDA and CDR2 SQIVND (reference sequence). For the CDR3, the DNA is TGTGCCAGTAGTATACACGGAGATAATTCACCCCTCCACTTT. Translation gives CASSIHGDNSPLHF.

The chain is built from TRBV29-1 and TRBJ1-2, with a possible D match to TRBD1 (6 bases). Germline CDR1 SQVTM, CDR2 ANQGSEA. The CDR3 is 13 residues long. Deletions cut 5 bases from V and 6 bases from J, with 16 bases between. The CDR3 protein is CSVQSTGKDGYTF. The CDR3 DNA follows: TGCAGCGTTCAGAGCACAGGGAAGGATGGCTACACCTTC.

The genes are TRBV29-1 and TRBJ1-2; D perhaps matches TRBD1 (6 bases). The length of the CDR3 is 12 residues. The V gene's germline CDR1 is SQVTM and CDR2 ANQGSEA. V was clipped by 3 bases and J by 6 bases, with 11 bases between them. Here the CDR3 reads CSVDKTGDGYTF. DNA for the CDR3: TGCAGCGTTGATAAGACAGGAGATGGCTACACCTTC.

Turning to this clone: The sample holds other DNA sequences that translate to the same CDR3. The chain employs TRBV9 and TRBJ2-1, with D perhaps matching TRBD1 (5 bases). V was pared by 0 bases and J by 0 bases, with 7 bases between. Looked up from germline, CDR1 is SGDLS and CDR2 is YYNGEE. The CDR3 runs to 15 residues. The DNA for the CDR3 is TGTGCCAGCAGCGTAGGCCAGGGCTCCTACAATGAGCAGTTCTTC. It is translated as CASSVGQGSYNEQFF.

V and J are TRBV5-6 and TRBJ1-2; maybe TRBD1 (5 bases). The CDR3 length is 16 residues. The V end was cut by 4 bases, the J end by 0 bases, with 16 bases between. Germline lookup yields CDR1 SGHDT and CDR2 YYEEEE. CDR3 nucleotides: TGTGCCAGCAGCCCCGTGAGGAGGGGCTCTAACTATGGCTACACCTTC. It translates to CASSPVRRGSNYGYTF.

The chain is built from TRBV19 and TRBJ1-4; TRBD1 agrees at 7 bases. V was clipped by 9 bases and J by 5 bases; unmatched bases: 9. The CDR3 totals 14 residues. Germline CDR1 and CDR2: LNHDA and SQIVND (reference sequence). CDR3 nucleotides: TGTGCCAGCCATTACAGGGGTGGGAATGAAAAACTGTTTTTT. This translates into CASHYRGGNEKLFF.

With regard to this clone: The sample contains more than one DNA sequence encoding this CDR3. J is TRBJ1-1 and V is TRBV5-1; D is unresolved. In germline, CDR1 is SGHRS, CDR2 YFSETQ. The CDR3 has 12 amino acids. V gave up 0 bases and J gave up 7 bases, with 7 bases separating them. The CDR3 bases are TGCGCCAGCAGCTTGGTAGCCGGTGAAGCTTTCTTT. This translates into CASSLVAGEAFF. Full variable domain (missing parts from reference TRBV5-1 and TRBJ1-1): KAGVTQTPRYLIKTRGQQVTLSCSPISGHRSVSWYQQTPGQGLQFLFEYFSETQRNKGNFPGRFSGRQFSNSRSEMNVSTLELGDSALYLCASSLVAGEAFFGQGTRLTVV.

The chain carries TRBV7-2 and TRBJ2-1; D unresolved. The CDR3 sequence is 13 residues long. Per the germline V gene, CDR1 is SGHTA and CDR2 is FQGNSA. V was shortened by 1 base and J by 5 bases, with 6 bases between the two germline ends. Here the CDR3 reads CASSLGPNNEQFF. CDR3 in DNA: TGTGCCAGCAGCTTAGGCCCTAACAATGAGCAGTTCTTC.